Sequencing of this TCR beta chain was carried out in a study of cytomegalovirus exposure and HLA in healthy donors. Study findings and constraints: The study found most TCR sequences rare, yet found some public TCRs in many donors.

This clone was seen a handful of times. Its target is not known. Germline V CDR1 and CDR2: SGHTA, FQGTGA. The CDR3 is made up of 17 amino acids. J was trimmed by 2 bases and V by 2 bases; bases with no gene match: 8. This PCR relied on a set of 60 Vbeta primers and 13 Jbeta primers. Source study methods: There were 80 million to 95 million unique TCR beta chains by a later count, and 8.5 million to 14 million of them were shared. Produced via immunoSEQ multiplex PCR; TCRdb's table is partial and in-frame only. V and J calls and clone size are those listed in that table; D and trimming were worked out from the DNA. The profile covers tens of thousands of clones, with approximately 70% appearing a single time and 5.4% taken by the ten largest.

The origin of this receptor is a man in his fifties or sixties in good health and CMV-seronegative. The V gene is TRBV7-3, the J gene TRBJ2-2; 7 bases map to TRBD1. Sequencing input: PBMCs. CDR3 in amino acids: CASSLYPGTVNTGELFF. For the CDR3, the DNA is TGTGCCAGCAGCTTATACCCCGGGACAGTCAACACCGGGGAGCTGTTTTTT.